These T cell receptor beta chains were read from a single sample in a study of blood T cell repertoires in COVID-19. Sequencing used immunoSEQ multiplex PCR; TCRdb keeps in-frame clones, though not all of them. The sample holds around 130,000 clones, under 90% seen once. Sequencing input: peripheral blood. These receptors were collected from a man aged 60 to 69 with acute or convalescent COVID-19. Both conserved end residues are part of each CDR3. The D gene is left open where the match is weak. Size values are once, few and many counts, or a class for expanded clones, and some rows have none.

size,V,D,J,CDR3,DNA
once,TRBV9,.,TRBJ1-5,CASSVAGRVGQPQHF,TGTGCCAGCAGCGTAGCTGGGAGGGTCGGGCAGCCCCAGCATTTT
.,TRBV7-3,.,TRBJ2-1,CASSLTWGTANEQFF,TGTGCCAGCAGCTTAACGTGGGGGACTGCTAATGAGCAGTTCTTC
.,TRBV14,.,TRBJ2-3,CASRPRLYTQYF,TGTGCCAGCAGACCCCGACTTTATACGCAGTATTTT
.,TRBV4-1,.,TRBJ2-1,CASSQSPGTYNEQFF,TGCGCCAGCAGCCAATCCCCCGGGACCTACAATGAGCAGTTCTTC
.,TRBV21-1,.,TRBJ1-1,CASIRTGQGEEAFF,TGTGCCAGCATCAGGACAGGTCAGGGGGAGGAAGCTTTCTTT
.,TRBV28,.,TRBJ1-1,CAILSVAGKPTEAFF,TGTGCCATCCTCTCGGTAGCAGGGAAGCCCACTGAAGCTTTCTTT
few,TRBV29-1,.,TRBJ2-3,CSVTTGGDYGRQYF,TGCAGCGTTACTACAGGGGGGGACTACGGGCGGCAGTATTTT
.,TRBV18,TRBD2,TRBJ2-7,CASSPPGGGLYEQYF,TGTGCCAGCTCACCACCGGGCGGGGGACTTTACGAGCAGTACTTC
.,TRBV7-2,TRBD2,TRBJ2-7,CASTRGGIADEQYF,TGTGCCAGCACCCGGGGGGGGATAGCCGACGAGCAGTACTTC
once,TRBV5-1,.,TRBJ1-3,CASRRRPLSGNTIYF,TGCGCCAGCAGGAGGAGACCCCTCTCTGGAAACACCATATATTTT
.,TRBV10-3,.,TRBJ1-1,CAISESKNTEAFF,TGTGCCATCAGTGAGTCCAAAAACACTGAAGCTTTCTTT
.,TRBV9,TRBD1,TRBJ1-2,CASSSPRQGQGYGYTF,TGTGCCAGCAGTTCCCCTAGACAGGGTCAAGGGTATGGCTACACCTTC
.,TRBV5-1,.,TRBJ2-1,CASRAGNEQFF,TGCGCCAGCAGAGCGGGCAATGAGCAGTTCTTC
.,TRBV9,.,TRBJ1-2,CASSVEESSGPYGYTF,TGTGCCAGCAGCGTTGAGGAATCAAGCGGTCCCTATGGCTACACCTTC
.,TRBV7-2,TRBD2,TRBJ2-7,CASSLWTSGSIEQYF,TGTGCCAGCAGCTTGTGGACTAGCGGGAGTATCGAGCAGTACTTC
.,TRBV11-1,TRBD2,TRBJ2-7,CASSLGAGAYEQYF,TGTGCCAGCAGCTTAGGGGCGGGAGCCTACGAGCAGTACTTC
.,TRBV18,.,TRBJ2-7,CASSPAGYGEQYF,TGTGCCAGCTCACCTGCGGGGTACGGGGAGCAGTACTTC
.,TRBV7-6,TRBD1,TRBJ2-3,CASSLGTGPVADTQYF,TGTGCCAGCAGCCTAGGGACAGGGCCGGTCGCAGATACGCAGTATTTT
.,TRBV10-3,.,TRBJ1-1,CAISEGVFSGEAFF,TGTGCCATCAGTGAGGGGGTCTTTAGCGGGGAAGCTTTCTTT
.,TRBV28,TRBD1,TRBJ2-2,CASSPAGQGVTGELFF,TGTGCCAGCAGCCCCGCGGGACAGGGGGTAACCGGGGAGCTGTTTTTT
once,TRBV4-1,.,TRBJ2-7,CASSQDRTDVAQYF,TGCGCCAGCAGCCAAGATCGGACAGACGTCGCGCAGTACTTC
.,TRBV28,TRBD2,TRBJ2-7,CASSLSFSGTEQYF,TGTGCCAGCAGTTTATCCTTTAGCGGGACAGAGCAGTACTTC
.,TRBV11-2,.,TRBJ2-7,CASSLESPGSYEQYF,TGTGCCAGCAGCTTAGAGAGTCCAGGTAGCTACGAGCAGTACTTC
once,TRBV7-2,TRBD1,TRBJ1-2,CASSPGTGPILSYGYTF,TGTGCCAGCAGCCCGGGGACAGGGCCGATACTATCATATGGCTACACCTTC
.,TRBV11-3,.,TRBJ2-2,CASSLVRAGELFF,TGTGCCAGCAGCTTAGTCAGGGCCGGGGAGCTGTTTTTT
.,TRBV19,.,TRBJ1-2,CASSILDDRLEGYTF,TGTGCCAGTAGTATACTCGACGACAGACTTGAAGGCTACACCTTC
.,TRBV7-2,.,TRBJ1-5,CASSLRQGPNQPQHF,TGTGCCAGCAGCCTGCGTCAGGGCCCCAATCAGCCCCAGCATTTT
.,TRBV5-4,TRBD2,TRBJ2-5,CASSLRASGRADGETQYF,TGTGCCAGCAGCTTGAGGGCTAGCGGGAGGGCCGATGGGGAGACCCAGTACTTC
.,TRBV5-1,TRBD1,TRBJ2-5,CASSLDQGAKETQYF,TGCGCCAGCAGCTTGGACCAGGGGGCGAAAGAGACCCAGTACTTC
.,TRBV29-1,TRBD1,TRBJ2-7,CSVEDGTGTYEQYF,TGCAGCGTTGAGGATGGGACAGGAACCTACGAGCAGTACTTC
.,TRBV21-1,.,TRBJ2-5,CASSRQGRFIRETQYF,TGTGCCAGCAGCAGACAGGGACGGTTTATTCGGGAGACCCAGTACTTC
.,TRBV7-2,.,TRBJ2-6,CASTAGGANVLTF,TGTGCCAGCACCGCGGGAGGGGCCAACGTCCTGACTTTC
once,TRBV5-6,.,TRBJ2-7,CASSSRQASPYEQYF,TGTGCCAGCAGCTCCCGACAGGCCAGTCCCTACGAGCAGTACTTC